The 14 T cell receptor beta chains listed next were all sequenced from one sample in a study of control samples from healthy donors and cancer patients. The protocol was immunoSEQ multiplex PCR, while the TCRdb copy is restricted to in-frame clones and leaves out a portion. The sample yields 230,000 or so clones, roughly 94% seen once. Input material: blood. The origin of the receptors is a man between 45 and 60 years old in good health.

This sequence joins TRBV27 and TRBJ1-6, with 9 positions matching TRBD1. Per the germline V gene, CDR1 is MNHEY and CDR2 is SMNVEV (reference sequence). V shed 5 bases, J shed 6 bases, and the junction held 2 bases outside the gene matches. CDR3 length equals 14 residues. Here the CDR3 DNA reads TGTGCCAGCAGTATGGGACAGGGTAATTCACCCCTCCACTTT. This gives the protein CASSMGQGNSPLHF.

The chain carries TRBV9 and TRBJ2-1, with 11 bases that match TRBD1. Germline loops: CDR1 SGDLS, CDR2 YYNGEE. The CDR3 is made up of 15 amino acids. The V segment lost 4 bases and the J segment 7 bases; nucleotides outside the gene matches: 7. CDR3 DNA: TGTGCCAGCAGCTCAACGGGACAGGGGGGAAATGAGCAGTTCTTC. This encodes CASSSTGQGGNEQFF.

J is TRBJ1-5 and V is TRBV30, with a tentative D call TRBD1 (5 bases). The germline CDR1 and CDR2 sequences are GTSNPN and SVGIG (reference sequence). V was pared by 0 bases and J by 6 bases, with 15 bases between. This CDR3 contains 15 residues. The CDR3 loop reads CAWSVPGTGSQPQHF. CDR3 nucleotides: TGTGCCTGGAGTGTACCAGGGACTGGCTCTCAGCCCCAGCATTTT.

The chain joins TRBV7-9 to TRBJ1-5, with 8 bases identical to TRBD1. This CDR3 comprises 15 residues. CDR1 is SEHNR and CDR2 is FQNEAQ in the germline V gene (reference sequence). V shed 5 bases and J 5 bases; nucleotides not matched to a gene: 8. CDR3 sequence: CASSLTGALDQPQHF. In DNA form, the CDR3 reads TGTGCCAGCAGCCTGACAGGGGCTCTGGATCAGCCCCAGCATTTT.

This clone was detected a few times. CDR3 sequence: CASSQGGSNQPQHF. The CDR3 bases are TGTGCCAGTAGTCAGGGAGGTAGCAATCAGCCCCAGCATTTT. The rearrangement links TRBV19 to TRBJ1-5; a possible D gene is TRBD1 (5 bases). V was pared by 5 bases and J by 0 bases, with 8 bases between. The CDR3 loop spans 14 amino acids. The germline gives CDR1 LNHDA, CDR2 SQIVND (reference sequence).

The CDR3 bases are TGTGCCAGCAGCCTGGACAGGGCTAATGAAAAACTGTTTTTT. It yields the protein CASSLDRANEKLFF. This sequence joins TRBV7-2 and TRBJ1-4, with 8 bases matching TRBD1. The germline V gene has CDR1 SGHTA and CDR2 FQGNSA. CDR3 length: 14 residues. The J segment lost 3 bases and the V segment lost 5 bases, leaving 2 bases of the junction unmatched.

The V gene is TRBV7-6, the J gene TRBJ1-1, with no clear D. The CDR3 loop spans 13 amino acids. Germline V CDR1 and CDR2: SGHVS, FNYEAQ. V gave up 2 bases and J gave up 6 bases, with 10 bases separating them. The CDR3 DNA follows: TGTGCCAGCAGCTTATACGACGGGGCTGAAGCTTTCTTT. Its translation: CASSLYDGAEAFF.

The V and J genes are TRBV4-3 and TRBJ1-1; tentative D call: TRBD1 (6 bases). This CDR3 is built from 14 residues. CDR1 and CDR2 (germline): LGHNA, YSLEER. The V gene lost 0 bases and the J gene lost 8 bases, with 13 bases spanning the gap. This CDR3 reads CASSQDLNRVEAFF. For the CDR3, the DNA is TGCGCCAGCAGCCAAGATCTAAACAGGGTGGAAGCTTTCTTT.

The chain combines TRBV5-1 with TRBJ2-6; 7 nucleotides agree with TRBD1. The V and J ends lost 4 bases and 2 bases, in that order; junction bases with no gene match: 6. CDR1 and CDR2 (germline): SGHRS, YFSETQ. CDR3 length: 16 amino acids. The chain's CDR3 is CASSPRDSAGANVLTF. The CDR3, as DNA: TGCGCCAGCAGCCCTAGGGACAGTGCTGGGGCCAACGTCCTGACTTTC.

J is TRBJ1-3 and V is TRBV5-1, with a weak D call TRBD1 (5 bases). This CDR3 region has 15 residues. Trimming removed 4 bases from V and 1 base from J, with 12 bases in between. CDR1 and CDR2 (germline): SGHRS, YFSETQ. The CDR3 region has the DNA TGCGCCAGCAGCCCCCTAGGGGCATCTGGAAACACCATATATTTT. This encodes CASSPLGASGNTIYF.

This chain connects TRBV4-1 to TRBJ1-1; maybe TRBD1 (6 bases). The CDR3 consists of 16 residues. CDR1 and CDR2 from the germline V gene are MGHRA and YSYEKL. The V gene lost 1 base and the J gene lost 1 base, with 13 bases spanning the gap. DNA for the CDR3: TGCGCCAGCAGCCAAGTGACAGGTCTTAGGAACACTGAAGCTTTCTTT. Its protein product is CASSQVTGLRNTEAFF.

The chain recombines TRBV5-1 with TRBJ2-3; D is unresolved. This CDR3 spans 15 amino acids. The V end lost 4 bases, the J end lost 7 bases, and 19 bases lay between the germline ends. Germline CDR1 and CDR2: SGHRS and YFSETQ. CDR3 DNA sequence: TGCGCCAGCAGCCCCCTCTCCGGCACGCAAAATACGCAGTATTTT. This encodes CASSPLSGTQNTQYF.

The chain couples TRBV28 to TRBJ2-7, with TRBD2 matching over 16 bases. The CDR3 runs to 17 residues. Germline V gives CDR1 MDHEN, CDR2 SYDVKM. J was trimmed by 1 base and V by 4 bases; bases with no gene match: 4. CDR3 sequence: CASSSGLAGGPSYEQYV. CDR3 nucleotides: TGTGCCAGCAGTTCGGGACTAGCGGGGGGGCCATCCTACGAGCAGTACGTC.

This clone was counted a single time. The rearrangement joins TRBV30 to TRBJ2-7; D uncertain. Trimming took off 1 base at V and 0 bases at J, with 10 bases between the two ends. This CDR3 region has 14 residues. CDR1 and CDR2 (germline): GTSNPN, SVGIG (reference sequence). The DNA of the CDR3 is TGTGCCTGGAGTGGTGACCGTAGCTCCTACGAGCAGTACTTC. The encoded protein is CAWSGDRSSYEQYF.